This T cell receptor (beta chain) was recorded in a study of blood T cell repertoires in COVID-19. Overall study context: Material from acute and convalescent COVID-19 was sourced from the United States, Italy and Spain. From T cells, B-cell-depleted T cells, or PBMCs came the material, which was cDNA or gDNA.

The authors' processing: Using reference gene primer amplification, nucleated cell counts were estimated. TCRdb keeps only in-frame clones here, not all; method: immunoSEQ multiplex PCR. For V, J and clone size, that table is used; D and trimming come from the DNA. The table lists 75,000 to 90,000 clones, approximately 86% of them singletons, with 8% in the top ten. The CDR3 has 17 residues. CDR1 is SGHVS and CDR2 is FQNEAQ in the germline V gene. With 3 bases clipped from V and 3 bases from J, the junction kept 7 bases outside the gene matches. The sample taken for sequencing was peripheral blood. V is TRBV7-8 and J is TRBJ2-5; 13 bases are a match to TRBD2. The origin of this receptor is a man older than 75 with active or convalescent COVID-19. The CDR3 region is CASSFGSGTSGKETQYF. DNA for the CDR3: TGTGCCAGCAGCTTCGGGTCCGGGACTAGCGGGAAAGAGACCCAGTACTTC.